Following are 15 T cell receptor beta chains from one sample sequenced in a study of blood T cell repertoires in COVID-19. The protocol was immunoSEQ multiplex PCR, while the TCRdb copy is restricted to in-frame clones and leaves out a portion. The repertoire includes some 390,000 clones, around 91% of them detected once, and approximately 1.2% sits in the top ten. The sample was PBMCs or T cells enriched from blood (not recorded which). Receptors were obtained from a man aged 25-40 years who had recovered from COVID-19.

The chain joins TRBV19 to TRBJ2-1, with D unresolved. The ends were cut back, 0 bases at V and 3 bases at J, with 9 bases in the middle. Germline loops: CDR1 LNHDA, CDR2 SQIVND (reference sequence). The CDR3 has 15 amino acids. CDR3 region: CASSIESYSYNEQFF. CDR3 sequence (DNA): TGTGCCAGTAGTATAGAAAGTTACAGCTACAATGAGCAGTTCTTC. The complete variable domain, with remaining parts taken from reference TRBV19 and TRBJ2-1, reads DGGITQSPKYLFRKEGQNVTLSCEQNLNHDAMYWYRQDPGQGLRLIYYSQIVNDFQKGDIAEGYSVSREKKESFPLTVTSAQKNPTAFYLCASSIESYSYNEQFFGPGTRLTVL.

The chain links TRBV28 to TRBJ2-7; 7 bases are a match to TRBD2. Germline V lookup: CDR1 MDHEN, CDR2 SYDVKM. The CDR3 runs to 12 residues. J gave up 3 bases and V 6 bases, and 2 bases lay outside the gene matches. This chain's CDR3 is CASRGTNYEQYF. CDR3 DNA: TGTGCCAGCAGGGGGACTAACTACGAGCAGTACTTC.

The gene calls are TRBV27 and TRBJ1-6, with TRBD1 identical over 7 bases. CDR3 size: 13 residues. Per the germline V gene, CDR1 is MNHEY and CDR2 is SMNVEV (reference sequence). V gave up 6 bases and J gave up 7 bases; unmatched junction bases: 3. CDR3: CASSLRGNSPLHF. In nucleotides, the CDR3 is TGTGCCAGCAGCCTCAGGGGGAATTCACCCCTCCACTTT.

The rearrangement links TRBV28 to TRBJ2-4; 8 positions agree with TRBD1. This CDR3 is built from 15 residues. The V and J ends lost 4 bases and 7 bases, in that order; junction bases with no gene match: 9. In germline, CDR1 is MDHEN, CDR2 SYDVKM. The CDR3 DNA is TGTGCCAGCAGTTCCGCAGGGGGCGAGAGGAACATTCAGTACTTC. This codes for CASSSAGGERNIQYF.

The chain joins TRBV11-2 to TRBJ2-1; 8 nucleotides align to TRBD1. CDR1 SGHAT and CDR2 FQNNGV come from the germline V gene. V shed 0 bases and J 1 base; nucleotides not matched to a gene: 2. This CDR3 spans 16 amino acids. As DNA, the CDR3 is TGTGCCAGCAGCTTAGACAGGGGGCTATCCTACAATGAGCAGTTCTTC. As protein: CASSLDRGLSYNEQFF.

This chain connects TRBV5-1 to TRBJ2-7; no reliable D call. This CDR3 is built from 13 residues. The ends were cut back, 5 bases at V and 0 bases at J, with 9 bases in the middle. Germline assignment: CDR1 SGHRS and CDR2 YFSETQ. The CDR3 protein is CASRLSASYEQYF. As DNA, the CDR3 is TGCGCCAGCAGACTATCAGCCTCCTACGAGCAGTACTTC.

This chain uses TRBV11-2 with TRBJ1-1, with D maybe TRBD1 (6 bases). CDR1 and CDR2 from the germline V gene are SGHAT and FQNNGV. V was cut by 8 bases and J by 8 bases, with 15 bases left in between. CDR3 length: 12 residues. The CDR3 spells CASGLQGTEAFF. In DNA, the CDR3 is TGTGCCAGCGGCCTACAGGGAACCGAAGCTTTCTTT.

The chain uses TRBV14 and TRBJ1-2; the D is unclear. V lost 0 bases to trimming and J lost 7 bases, with 9 bases between them. The CDR3 contains 13 residues. In germline, CDR1 is SGHDN, CDR2 FVKESK. The CDR3 DNA sequence: TGTGCCAGCAGCCAAGAAACCCGGGGTGGCTACACCTTC. The encoded protein is CASSQETRGGYTF.

This chain uses TRBV2 with TRBJ2-1; D remains ambiguous. The CDR3 has 12 residues. The germline gives CDR1 SNHLY, CDR2 FYNNEI. V lost 0 bases and J lost 9, with 6 bases in between. The CDR3 region is CASSEAVGEQFF. CDR3 nucleotides: TGTGCCAGCAGTGAAGCGGTCGGTGAGCAGTTCTTC.

CDR3 bases: TGTGCCACCAGCAGACGGGGACTGTCCTACGAGCAGTACTTC. It codes for CATSRRGLSYEQYF. V usage is TRBV15 and J usage is TRBJ2-7; perhaps TRBD2 as D (6 bases). V lost 2 bases and J lost 1, with 9 bases in between. Germline V lookup: CDR1 LNHNV, CDR2 YYDKDF (reference sequence). The CDR3 spans 14 residues.

This chain joins TRBV6-2 or TRBV6-3 and TRBJ2-7, with D perhaps matching TRBD1 (6 bases). The CDR3 spans 13 residues. Trimming pared 5 bases from V and 4 bases from J, leaving 12 bases between. CDR1 and CDR2 (germline): MNHEY, SVGEGT. The CDR3 here is CASSNRDMYEQYF. In DNA form, the CDR3 reads TGTGCCAGCAGTAACCGGGACATGTACGAGCAGTACTTC.

The gene calls are TRBV4-1 and TRBJ2-2; 14 bases match TRBD2. Germline lookup yields CDR1 MGHRA and CDR2 YSYEKL. This CDR3 has 16 amino acids. The trim removed 5 bases at V and 4 bases at J, leaving 3 bases unmatched. CDR3 loop: CASSSGTSGSTGELFF. In DNA form, the CDR3 reads TGCGCCAGCAGCTCCGGGACTAGCGGGAGCACCGGGGAGCTGTTTTTT.

The chain joins TRBV15 to TRBJ2-5, with TRBD1 identical over 7 bases. CDR1 and CDR2 (germline): LNHNV, YYDKDF (reference sequence). This CDR3 has 16 amino acids. V shed 0 bases and J 1 base; nucleotides not matched to a gene: 5. The chain's CDR3 is CATSRELGGGQETQYF. The CDR3 nucleotides read TGTGCCACCAGCAGAGAATTAGGGGGCGGCCAAGAGACCCAGTACTTC.

This sequence joins TRBV5-1 and TRBJ1-2; D remains unclear. The V gene's germline CDR1 is SGHRS and CDR2 YFSETQ. V was clipped by 0 bases and J by 7 bases, with 19 bases between them. This CDR3 is 16 amino acids long. The CDR3 DNA reads as TGCGCCAGCAGCTTGGAGGAACTAGGTGGGGAGTTTGGCTACACCTTC. It is translated as CASSLEELGGEFGYTF.

As DNA, the CDR3 is TGTGCCAGCTCACCAAGGACAGCCCTAGCTGAAGCTTTCTTT. It is translated as CASSPRTALAEAFF. The chain couples TRBV18 to TRBJ1-1; TRBD1 is a possible D gene (6 bases). The length of the CDR3 is 14 residues. The germline V gene encodes CDR1 KGHSH and CDR2 LQKENI. The ends were cut back, 2 bases at V and 6 bases at J, with 13 bases in the middle.